The rows below give T cell receptor beta chains drawn from one sample of a study of T cells in Graves' hyperthyroidism and ophthalmopathy. Each CDR3 protein gets one entry after TCRdb re-called the multiplex PCR reads with MiXCR. The sample holds approximately 600,000 distinct CDR3 sequences; about 14% are singletons and the top ten take roughly 7%. Sequenced input: blood. Every receptor here comes from a woman aged 18-29 years with Graves' ophthalmopathy. CDR3s include the opening cysteine and the closing phenylalanine or tryptophan. The D gene is left open where the match is weak. Some rows have no size entry. The others give once, few or many, or a class for an expanded clone.

j_call d_call v_call clone_size cdr3_aa cdr3_nt
TRBJ1-2 - TRBV27 many CASGPLGGANYGYTF TGTGCCAGCGGACCCCTGGGGGGAGCTAACTATGGCTACACCTTC
TRBJ2-5 TRBD1 TRBV15 many CATSRGRTGDRETQYF TGTGCCACCAGCAGAGGGCGTACAGGGGATCGAGAGACCCAGTACTTC
TRBJ2-4 - TRBV20-1 - CSAIEQGPKNIQYF TGCAGTGCTATCGAGCAGGGACCCAAAAACATTCAGTACTTC
TRBJ2-1 TRBD2 TRBV4-3 - CASSQEGGREGTNEQFF TGCGCCAGCAGCCAAGAAGGTGGGCGGGAGGGTACAAATGAGCAGTTCTTC
TRBJ1-2 - TRBV29-1 - CSVDVRNNYGYTF TGCAGCGTTGATGTACGGAATAACTATGGCTACACCTTC
TRBJ2-5 TRBD1 TRBV7-9 - CASSLADRGVETQYF TGTGCCAGCAGCTTGGCCGACAGGGGGGTTGAGACCCAGTACTTC
TRBJ1-1 - TRBV6-1 many CASSGGIWTEAFF TGTGCCAGCAGTGGGGGTATATGGACTGAAGCTTTCTTT
TRBJ1-5 TRBD1 TRBV29-1 - CSVGTGANQPQHF TGCAGCGTTGGGACAGGGGCCAATCAGCCCCAGCATTTT
TRBJ2-2 - TRBV12-3/TRBV12-4 many CASSPGTSPHTGELFF TGTGCCAGCAGTCCCGGGACATCCCCGCACACCGGGGAGCTGTTTTTT
TRBJ2-1 TRBD1 TRBV28 many CASSYRPGTGYNEQFF TGTGCCAGCAGTTATAGGCCCGGGACAGGGTACAATGAGCAGTTCTTC
TRBJ2-3 TRBD1 TRBV5-1 many CASSVDRVGTDTQYF TGCGCCAGCAGCGTCGACAGGGTTGGCACAGATACGCAGTATTTT
TRBJ2-7 TRBD2 TRBV11-2 - CASSPGASGGYEQYF TGTGCCAGCAGCCCGGGGGCTAGCGGGGGCTACGAGCAGTACTTC
TRBJ2-7 - TRBV12-5 many CASGPNPSAGGYEQYF TGTGCTAGTGGTCCGAACCCTTCAGCCGGCGGCTACGAGCAGTACTTC
TRBJ2-3 TRBD2 TRBV5-1 - CASSLATSAQQYF TGCGCCAGCAGCTTGGCAACTAGCGCCCAGCAGTATTTT
TRBJ2-1 - TRBV29-1 few CSVVKGSEQFF TGCAGCGTTGTCAAAGGAAGTGAGCAGTTCTTC
TRBJ1-2 TRBD1 TRBV6-1 many CAGGQAYGYTF TGTGCCGGCGGACAGGCCTATGGCTACACCTTC
TRBJ2-1 TRBD2 TRBV20-1 many CSARFVGRAYNEQFF TGCAGTGCTAGGTTTGTGGGGAGGGCGTACAATGAGCAGTTCTTC